This paragraph covers one TCR beta chain sequence. Its antigen remains unknown. This PCR relied on a set of 60 Vbeta primers and 13 Jbeta primers. Assay: immunoSEQ multiplex PCR; the TCRdb copy retains only in-frame clones and omits some. Found here are about 180,000 clones, 82% of them singletons; the top ten hold less than 2%. This record belongs to a study of cytomegalovirus exposure and HLA in healthy donors. Study-level findings and limits: About 87% or about 30% of the time was how often most TCR beta V segments were productive, according to an earlier analysis.

The sequence was collected from a man aged 35-49 years in good health and CMV-seronegative. Sequenced sample: PBMCs.

The CDR3 sequence: CASSDGDTEAFF. CDR3 in DNA: TGTGCCAGCAGCGACGGGGACACTGAAGCTTTCTTT. The genes are TRBV9 and TRBJ1-1; the D is unclear. V gave up 3 bases and J gave up 3 bases, with 6 bases separating them. CDR3 length: 12 amino acids. Germline V gene data show CDR1 as SGDLS and CDR2 as YYNGEE.